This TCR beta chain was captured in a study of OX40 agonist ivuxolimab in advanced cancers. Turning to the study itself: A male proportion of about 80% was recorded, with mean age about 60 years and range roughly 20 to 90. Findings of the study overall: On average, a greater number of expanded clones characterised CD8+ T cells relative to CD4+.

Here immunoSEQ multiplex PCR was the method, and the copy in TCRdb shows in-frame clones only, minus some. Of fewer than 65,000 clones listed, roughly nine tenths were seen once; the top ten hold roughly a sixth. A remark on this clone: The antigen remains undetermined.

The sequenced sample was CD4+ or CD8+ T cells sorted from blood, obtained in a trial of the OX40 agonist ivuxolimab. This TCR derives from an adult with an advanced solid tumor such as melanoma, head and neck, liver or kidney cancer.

This CDR3 is CASSPPTGIVNTEAFF. In DNA form, the CDR3 reads TGTGCCAGCAGCCCCCCTACAGGGATAGTGAACACTGAAGCTTTCTTT. The V gene is TRBV5-6, the J gene TRBJ1-1; D might be TRBD1 (6 bases). Germline V gene sequence: CDR1 SGHDT, CDR2 YYEEEE. The CDR3 has 16 amino acids. The germline V and J ends were trimmed by 4 bases and 0 bases, with 16 bases remaining between them.